This T cell receptor beta chain was sequenced for a study of T cell responses to AZD1222 COVID-19 vaccine. Assay used: immunoSEQ multiplex PCR; TCRdb lists only in-frame clones, some missing. The sample holds around 60,000 clones, 70% to 90% seen once. J lost 1 base, V lost 5 bases, and 5 bases had no gene match. Germline values: CDR1 SGHAT, CDR2 FQNNGV. CDR3 length: 15 residues. The source of this sequence is an adult in good health. The chain has TRBV11-2 and TRBJ1-1; 9 bases map to TRBD1. Sample: peripheral blood, taken on day 0 of AZD1222 vaccination. CDR3 protein: CASSIRTGANTEAFF. The CDR3 nucleotides read TGTGCCAGCAGCATTAGGACAGGGGCGAACACTGAAGCTTTCTTT. The whole variable domain, remainder taken from reference TRBV11-2 and TRBJ1-1, is EAGVAQSPRYKIIEKRQSVAFWCNPISGHATLYWYQQILGQGPKLLIQFQNNGVVDDSQLPKDRFSAERLKGVDSTLKIQPAKLEDSAVYLCASSIRTGANTEAFFGQGTRLTVV.